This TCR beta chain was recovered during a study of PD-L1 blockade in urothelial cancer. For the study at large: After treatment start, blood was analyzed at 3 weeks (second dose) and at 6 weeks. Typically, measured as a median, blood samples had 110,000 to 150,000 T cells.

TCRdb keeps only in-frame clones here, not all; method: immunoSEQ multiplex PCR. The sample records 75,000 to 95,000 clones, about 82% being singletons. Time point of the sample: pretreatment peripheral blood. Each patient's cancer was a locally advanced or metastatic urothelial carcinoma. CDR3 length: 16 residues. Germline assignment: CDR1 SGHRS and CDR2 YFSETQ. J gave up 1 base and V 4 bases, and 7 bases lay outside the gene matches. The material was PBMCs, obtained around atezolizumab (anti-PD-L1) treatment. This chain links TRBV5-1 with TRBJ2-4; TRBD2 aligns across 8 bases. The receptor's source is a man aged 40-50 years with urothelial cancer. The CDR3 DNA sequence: TGCGCCAGCAGCCCTACGGGAGGGCAGGCCAAAAACATTCAGTACTTC. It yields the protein CASSPTGGQAKNIQYF.